Given below is one TCR beta chain in context. Its cognate antigen has yet to be identified. Base quality data are lacking; no much larger clone is found one base away. This sample is part of a study of T-cell memory formation after mild COVID-19 (dated by TCRdb to the early 2020s). Regarding the research as a whole: Most TCR sequence clusters were specific to one of the two donors. T-cell clones expanding and contracting after mild COVID-19 in a couple of donors were tracked by longitudinal TCRalpha and TCRbeta repertoire sequencing. The cohort comprised two young, previously healthy adult volunteers, one female and one male. Overall results and qualifications from the work: Balanced CD4/CD8 phenotypes were observed for clones contracting from day 15 to 85, whereas a bias towards CD4+ was observed for a second wave of clones expanding from day 15 to 37. Only two mild cases were covered by the study, and larger cohorts that include severe cases with pre-infection samples were considered necessary. The detection of some responding clones in pre-infection memory suggests that pre-existing cross-reactive memory T cells joined the SARS-CoV-2 response. SARS-CoV-2 specificity was not confirmed for the second-wave clones peaking on day 37. Contracting CD4+ clones were found mainly in CM and EM memory subsets, while CD8+ clones were enriched in EMRA.

The V and J ends are trimmed by 2 bases and 1 base, leaving 9 bases between them. The germline V gene encodes CDR1 SGHTA and CDR2 FQGNSA. CDR3 length: 15 amino acids, cysteine to phenylalanine. Only the CDR3 portion is preserved as DNA: 45 bases, with reading frame beginning at the first base. The instrument given in TCRdb is Illumina NovaSeq 6000. TCRalpha and TCRbeta cDNA libraries were built by 5'RACE with constant-segment primers, adding sample barcodes and unique molecular identifiers. Trizol reagent was used to extract RNA from every sample. Libraries were amplified in two PCR steps, with a second sample barcode and Illumina TruSeq adapters added in the second step. Libraries were sequenced on an Illumina NovaSeq with 2 x 150 bp paired-end reads. Turning to the authors' computational methods: With migec v1.2.7, reads were demultiplexed and then collapsed into UMI-guided consensus sequences. Using mixcr v2.1.11, UMI consensuses were aligned to TRA and TRB V and J templates and then assembled into clonotypes. A clonotype was counted as expanded or contracted only if both edgeR and NoisET called the change significant, with noise models trained on biological replicates. For edgeR calls, the thresholds were a false discovery rate-adjusted p below 0.01 and a log2 fold-change of 1. As an exploratory analysis of dynamics, max-normalized trajectories of the 1000 most abundant clonotypes were examined with PCA combined with hierarchical clustering. Separately sequenced CD4+ and CD8+ repertoires were used to assign a CD4 or CD8 phenotype to each responding clone. TCRdb trimmed public reads at Q25 via fastp, called clones via MiXCR and kept in-frame beta chains. Every distinct CDR3 protein forms one entry, paired with its most common genes and DNA. Here the V and J calls rest on TCRdb's processing, not on the authors' analysis. The sample records around 450,000 distinct CDR3 sequences, roughly a quarter of which are singletons. 8.8% of the sample goes to the ten largest clones.

Ficoll-Paque density gradient centrifugation was the method used to isolate PBMCs. The rearrangement joined TRBV7-2 to TRBJ2-1; the D gene identity is not certain. This receptor was taken from an adult woman who had mild COVID-19 (a few samples of this study predate the infection). The sample titles of this study are shuffled in the database, so cell type and time point are left out; the donor was told from shared clones. Sequenced sample: PBMCs or a T cell subset sorted from them (not recorded which). The CDR3 in this case is CASSLWFGSYNEQFF. The DNA is TGTGCCAGCAGCTTATGGTTCGGGTCCTACAATGAGCAGTTCTTC.